This T cell receptor beta chain originates from a study of human T cells and chemical hapten exposure. MiXCR was run by TCRdb on the 5' RACE reads, yielding one entry per CDR3 protein. Found here are more than 140,000 distinct CDR3 sequences, roughly 4.1% of them singletons; the top ten hold over 1.2%. The CDR3 covers 17 residues. V was pared by 1 base and J by 0 bases, with 13 bases between. This clonotype was counted many times. It was unfractionated whole blood from which total RNA was extracted. The receptor comes from a female donor in good health. The chain has TRBV12-3 or TRBV12-4 and TRBJ1-3, with D uncertain. The CDR3 DNA follows: TGTGCCAGCAGTTTAGGTACCCTCGCCAGCTCTGGAAACACCATATATTTT. The encoded protein is CASSLGTLASSGNTIYF.